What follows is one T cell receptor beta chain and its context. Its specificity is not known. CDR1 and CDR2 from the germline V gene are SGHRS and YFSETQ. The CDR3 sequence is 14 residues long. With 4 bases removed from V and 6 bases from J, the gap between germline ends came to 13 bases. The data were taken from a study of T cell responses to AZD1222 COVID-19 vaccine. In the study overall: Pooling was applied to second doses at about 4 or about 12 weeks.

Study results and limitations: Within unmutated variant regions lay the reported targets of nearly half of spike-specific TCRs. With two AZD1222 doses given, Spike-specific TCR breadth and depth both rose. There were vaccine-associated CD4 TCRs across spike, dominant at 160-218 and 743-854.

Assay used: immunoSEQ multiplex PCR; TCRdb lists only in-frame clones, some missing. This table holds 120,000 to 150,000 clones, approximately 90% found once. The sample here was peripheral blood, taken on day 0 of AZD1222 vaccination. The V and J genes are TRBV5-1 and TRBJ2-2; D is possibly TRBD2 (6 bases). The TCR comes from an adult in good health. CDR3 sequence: CASSPDGGAGELFF. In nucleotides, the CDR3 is TGCGCCAGCAGCCCGGACGGGGGAGCCGGGGAGCTGTTTTTT.